The next 8 T cell receptor beta chains were all read from a single sample in a study of vaccination and CD4 T cells after COVID-19. The treatment was: roughly 11-day PBMC culture with coronavirus spike peptide pools or control peptides (ViraFEST assay). Antigen specificity for these receptors is unknown. Cultured CD4+ T cell DNA was sequenced using the Oncomine TCR Beta short-read assay. Each CDR3 protein is one row after TCRdb ran MiXCR on the PCR reads. The repertoire holds about 27,000 distinct CDR3 sequences, under 75% seen once, with less than 20% in the top ten. The sample consisted of CD4+ T cells from blood, cultured in vitro, taken after SARS-CoV-2 vaccination. The source is a human donor who received a COVID-19 vaccine.

The rearrangement joins TRBV20-1 to TRBJ2-5; 9 bases line up with TRBD2. V lost 6 bases to trimming and J lost 5 bases; unmatched junction nucleotides: 10. This CDR3 has 14 amino acids. Germline-derived CDR1 and CDR2 are DFQATT and SNEGSKA (reference sequence). The CDR3 DNA reads TGCAGTGCAAGATCCCCTAGCGGGGTGGAGACCCAGTACTTC. This sequence encodes CSARSPSGVETQYF.

The rearrangement joins TRBV30 to TRBJ1-6, with no clear D. The germline gives CDR1 GTSNPN, CDR2 SVGIG (reference sequence). The CDR3 covers 17 residues. V lost 0 bases, J lost 3 bases, and 15 bases lay in between. The CDR3 region is CAWSVGEEVLYNSPLHF. DNA for the CDR3: TGTGCCTGGAGTGTAGGAGAGGAGGTCCTCTATAATTCACCCCTCCACTTT.

The chain recombines TRBV19 with TRBJ2-1, with TRBD2 matching over 11 bases. V lost 7 bases, J lost 0 bases, and 11 bases stayed unmatched. This CDR3 contains 18 residues. Germline lookup yields CDR1 LNHDA and CDR2 SQIVND (reference sequence). Here the CDR3 DNA reads TGTGCCAGTAACTGGGTAGCGGGGGGGCGAAGCTCCTACAATGAGCAGTTCTTC. Amino acid sequence: CASNWVAGGRSSYNEQFF.

The chain recombines TRBV2 with TRBJ1-2, with TRBD1 matching over 10 bases. CDR1 and CDR2 from the germline V gene are SNHLY and FYNNEI. V trimming: 4 bases; J trimming: 12 bases; junction bases outside the gene matches: 14. There are 15 residues in the CDR3. CDR3 DNA: TGTGCCAGCAGTGGGGACAGGGGACCGTCGAATATCGACACCTTC. It translates to CASSGDRGPSNIDTF. Combining the CDR3 with reference TRBV2 and TRBJ1-2 gives the whole variable domain EPEVTQTPSHQVTQMGQEVILRCVPISNHLYFYWYRQILGQKVEFLVSFYNNEISEKSEIFDDQFSVERPDGSNFTLKIRSTKLEDSAMYFCASSGDRGPSNIDTFGSGTRLTVV.

This clonotype was recorded a few times. The rearrangement links TRBV21-1 to TRBJ1-1; TRBD1, the table's D call, was not compared with the DNA. TRBV21-1 is a listed pseudogene. The CDR3 is 22 residues long. CDR3 bases: TGTGCCAGCAGCCGCAAGCAGGGGGTTCCGGACAGGAAACCGCTAGAAGCCACTGAAGCTTTCTTT. Its translation: CASSRKQGVPDRKPLEATEAFF.

In its sample, this clonotype was seen a few times. The genes are TRBV11-3 and TRBJ2-1, with 11 bases matching TRBD2. V shed 4 bases, J shed 4 bases, and the junction held 9 bases outside the gene matches. Germline V gene data show CDR1 as SGHNT and CDR2 as YENEEA. The CDR3 spans 17 residues. The CDR3 sequence is CASSSTSGGDFYNEQFF. The DNA for the CDR3 is TGTGCCAGCAGCTCCACTAGCGGGGGCGACTTTTACAATGAGCAGTTCTTC.

V is TRBV6-1 and J is TRBJ2-7, with a possible D match to TRBD2 (6 bases). The CDR3 contains 13 residues. Trimming shortened V by 3 bases and J by 0 bases, and 6 bases separated the two germline ends. CDR1 and CDR2 (germline): MNHNS, SASEGT. Here the CDR3 reads CASSETSSYEQYF. DNA for the CDR3: TGTGCCAGCAGTGAGACTAGCTCCTACGAGCAGTACTTC.

This clonotype was detected a few times. V is TRBV12-3 or TRBV12-4 and J is TRBJ2-5; 7 positions agree with TRBD2. CDR3 size: 14 residues. The V gene end was trimmed by 4 bases and the J gene end by 3 bases; junction bases not matched to a gene: 5. CDR3 in DNA: TGTGCCAGCAGTTGGGGCGGGGGTGAAGAGACCCAGTACTTC. This gives the protein CASSWGGGEETQYF.